Listed below are T cell receptor beta chains from one sample, sequenced in a study of breast tumors, draining lymph nodes, adjacent tissues. TCRdb re-called the multiplex PCR reads through MiXCR, storing one row per CDR3 protein. Of about 89,000 distinct CDR3 sequences in the sample, more than 25% were seen once. The sample taken for sequencing was axillary lymph node tissue. These receptors were collected from a female donor with breast cancer. Some clones in this sample may be carry-over from other donors' samples. CDR3s include the opening cysteine and the closing phenylalanine or tryptophan. Each record gives: CDR3 length, D gene, J gene, V gene, clone size, CDR3 protein, CDR3 DNA. A D gene is named only where the DNA matches it firmly. Size is omitted from some rows. Given values are once, few, many or a class for expanded clones.

CDR3 length: 13
D gene: .
J gene: TRBJ1-4
V gene: TRBV27
clone size: many
CDR3 protein: CASSGMDNEKLFF
CDR3 DNA: TGTGCCAGCAGTGGGATGGATAATGAAAAACTGTTTTTT

CDR3 length: 15
D gene: .
J gene: TRBJ1-2
V gene: TRBV15
clone size: many
CDR3 protein: CATSRIGTANYGYTF
CDR3 DNA: TGTGCCACCAGCAGAATAGGGACGGCTAACTATGGCTACACCTTC

CDR3 length: 13
D gene: .
J gene: TRBJ1-4
V gene: TRBV27
clone size: .
CDR3 protein: CASSLRVDEKLFF
CDR3 DNA: TGTGCCAGCAGTTTGCGGGTGGATGAAAAACTGTTTTTT

CDR3 length: 12
D gene: .
J gene: TRBJ1-2
V gene: TRBV27
clone size: many
CDR3 protein: CASSSGLGGYTF
CDR3 DNA: TGTGCCAGCAGTTCCGGGTTAGGTGGCTACACCTTC

CDR3 length: 14
D gene: TRBD1
J gene: TRBJ1-5
V gene: TRBV19
clone size: many
CDR3 protein: CASSTDRGAQPQHF
CDR3 DNA: TGTGCCAGTAGTACGGACAGGGGGGCTCAGCCCCAGCATTTT

CDR3 length: 17
D gene: TRBD2
J gene: TRBJ2-3
V gene: TRBV4-3
clone size: many
CDR3 protein: CASSRGGTSGSGDTQYF
CDR3 DNA: TGCGCCAGCAGCCGGGGGGGAACTAGCGGGAGTGGGGATACGCAGTATTTT

CDR3 length: 14
D gene: .
J gene: TRBJ2-7
V gene: TRBV15
clone size: few
CDR3 protein: CATSSVGQFNEQYF
CDR3 DNA: TGTGCCACCAGCAGCGTAGGTCAGTTCAACGAGCAGTACTTC

CDR3 length: 13
D gene: .
J gene: TRBJ1-5
V gene: TRBV12-3/TRBV12-4
clone size: many
CDR3 protein: CASSLGSSGPQHF
CDR3 DNA: TGTGCCAGCAGTTTGGGCAGCTCGGGCCCCCAGCATTTT

CDR3 length: 15
D gene: .
J gene: TRBJ2-6
V gene: TRBV4-3
clone size: .
CDR3 protein: CASSAAPSGANALTF
CDR3 DNA: TGCGCCAGCAGCGCTGCACCTTCTGGGGCCAACGCCCTGACTTTC

CDR3 length: 13
D gene: .
J gene: TRBJ1-1
V gene: TRBV4-1
clone size: .
CDR3 protein: CASSQVSGPEAFF
CDR3 DNA: TGCGCCAGCAGCCAAGTATCAGGGCCTGAAGCTTTCTTT

CDR3 length: 16
D gene: .
J gene: TRBJ1-3
V gene: TRBV7-9
clone size: many
CDR3 protein: CASSTLFGEGRNTIYF
CDR3 DNA: TGTGCCAGCAGCACCCTCTTCGGTGAGGGAAGAAACACCATATATTTT

CDR3 length: 12
D gene: .
J gene: TRBJ1-5
V gene: TRBV12-3/TRBV12-4
clone size: many
CDR3 protein: CASTTLEQPQHF
CDR3 DNA: TGTGCCAGCACCACTTTAGAACAGCCCCAGCATTTT

CDR3 length: 13
D gene: .
J gene: TRBJ2-4
V gene: TRBV7-2
clone size: .
CDR3 protein: CASSLGGLNIQYF
CDR3 DNA: TGTGCCAGCAGCTTAGGGGGGTTAAACATTCAGTACTTC

CDR3 length: 14
D gene: .
J gene: TRBJ2-2
V gene: TRBV20-1
clone size: .
CDR3 protein: CSAPGTGNTGELFF
CDR3 DNA: TGCAGTGCCCCAGGGACGGGGAACACCGGGGAGCTGTTTTTT

CDR3 length: 16
D gene: .
J gene: TRBJ2-4
V gene: TRBV11-2
clone size: many
CDR3 protein: CASSPGQNLAKNIQYF
CDR3 DNA: TGTGCCAGCAGCCCCGGACAGAACCTAGCCAAAAACATTCAGTACTTC

CDR3 length: 13
D gene: .
J gene: TRBJ2-7
V gene: TRBV7-6
clone size: medium-sized
CDR3 protein: CASSSGSSYEQYF
CDR3 DNA: TGTGCCAGCAGCTCAGGGAGCTCCTACGAGCAGTACTTC